The rows below give T cell receptor beta chains drawn from one sample of a study of blood T cell repertoires in COVID-19. Clones were read by immunoSEQ multiplex PCR, and TCRdb kept only the in-frame ones, dropping some. The data hold approximately 120,000 clones, with roughly 84% observed a single time. The sequencing input was peripheral blood. The receptors originated from a woman older than 75 with active or convalescent COVID-19. The CDR3 runs from the conserved cysteine through the conserved F or W. The D gene is left open where the match is weak. Some rows mark clone size as missing; the rest say once, few, many or name a class of expanded clone.

CDR3aa,CDR3nt,d_gene,v_gene,j_gene,abundance
CASRFSGTSTDTQYF,TGTGCAAGTCGCTTTAGCGGGACTAGCACAGATACGCAGTATTTT,NA,TRBV12-2,TRBJ2-3,NA
CATSRGKGQAGPRPQPQHF,TGTGCCACCAGCAGAGGAAAGGGACAGGCTGGGCCACGTCCACAGCCCCAGCATTTT,TRBD1,TRBV15,TRBJ1-5,NA
CASSVSGGAVSDEQFF,TGTGCCAGCAGCGTTTCCGGAGGTGCAGTCTCGGATGAGCAGTTCTTC,NA,TRBV9,TRBJ2-1,NA
CASSSGARGYTF,TGCGCCAGCTCCTCAGGGGCGCGGGGCTACACCTTC,NA,TRBV5-1,TRBJ1-2,NA
CASSAQGGYTF,TGTGCCAGCAGCGCACAGGGGGGCTACACCTTC,TRBD1,TRBV3-1/TRBV3-2,TRBJ1-2,once
CAWSETGLSYNEQFF,TGTGCCTGGAGTGAAACAGGGTTGTCCTACAATGAGCAGTTCTTC,NA,TRBV30,TRBJ2-1,NA
CASSLNQGGYEQYF,TGTGCCAGCAGCTTAAACCAGGGTGGCTACGAGCAGTACTTC,NA,TRBV7-6,TRBJ2-7,once
CASSLPRYNEQFF,TGTGCCAGCAGCTTACCTCGCTACAATGAGCAGTTCTTC,NA,TRBV7-9,TRBJ2-1,few
CASSLSGGEQFF,TGTGCCAGCAGTTTGAGCGGCGGTGAGCAGTTCTTC,NA,TRBV6-5,TRBJ2-1,NA
CASSLLRATNEKLFF,TGCGCCAGCAGCTTGCTGAGGGCAACTAATGAAAAACTGTTTTTT,NA,TRBV5-1,TRBJ1-4,NA
CATRPTGTYEQYF,TGTGCCACCAGACCCACAGGGACCTACGAGCAGTACTTC,NA,TRBV15,TRBJ2-7,NA
CASSLDRATAGFDEQYF,TGTGCCAGCAGCTTAGATAGGGCGACAGCGGGGTTCGACGAGCAGTACTTC,TRBD2,TRBV11-2,TRBJ2-7,NA